The rows below give T cell receptor beta chains drawn from one sample of a study of T cell clones after liver transplantation. Antigens of these TCRs are unknown. TCRdb keeps only in-frame clones here, not all; method: immunoSEQ multiplex PCR. The sample lists about 5,800 clones; 30% to 35% were seen once. The sample consisted of CD4+ T cells from cultured PBMCs. Source of these receptors: a human patient who received a liver transplant. Part of the T cells may come from the graft donor. Each CDR3 is given without its conserved first and last residue. A D gene is named only where the DNA matches it firmly. Only part of the rows carry a size: once, few, many, or a class if the clone is expanded.

>TRBJ2-5|TRBV9|TRBD2|few
ASSPPGTSGEIKTQY
>TRBJ2-1|TRBV28|NA|few
ATLKGREQF
>TRBJ1-4|TRBV10-3|TRBD1|NA
ASRDRGEKLF
>TRBJ2-5|TRBV7-2|TRBD2|few
ASSLTSGVAVETQY
>TRBJ2-1|TRBV2|NA|NA
ASRGRSRSYNEQF
>TRBJ1-5|TRBV5-8|NA|medium-sized
ASSLWGQPQH
>TRBJ2-1|TRBV10-3|TRBD2|medium-sized
AISEFLAGHDNEQF
>TRBJ2-1|TRBV10-2|TRBD2|few
ASRGTSGIGNEQF
>TRBJ2-5|TRBV5-1|TRBD1|NA
ASSLGTGETQY
>TRBJ1-2|TRBV5-4|NA|once
ASSLDGKYGYT
>TRBJ2-7|TRBV9|NA|medium-sized
ASSVAGTEPYEQY
>TRBJ1-1|TRBV4-2|TRBD1|NA
ASSLVGIAAGGSTEAF
>TRBJ2-3|TRBV6-4|NA|NA
ASSGSETDTQY
>TRBJ2-1|TRBV5-1|NA|NA
ASSPSVNHEQF
>TRBJ2-1|TRBV18|TRBD2|medium-sized
ASSGLAGGNEQF
>TRBJ1-4|TRBV30|NA|medium-sized
AWSVSPAEKLF
>TRBJ2-2|TRBV7-9|TRBD1|NA
ASSTQGDTGELF
>TRBJ1-1|TRBV2|TRBD1|NA
ASRGQGLRNTEAF
>TRBJ2-1|TRBV7-6|TRBD2|NA
ASSFGTTSNEQF
>TRBJ2-2|TRBV28|NA|few
ASSLGTGELF
>TRBJ1-1|TRBV2|NA|NA
ADVGENTEAF
>TRBJ1-2|TRBV6-9|NA|NA
ASSYDRNYGYT
>TRBJ1-3|TRBV4-1|NA|NA
ASSQEAVSGNTIY
>TRBJ2-5|TRBV19|NA|NA
ASSIISRQETQY
>TRBJ2-5|TRBV5-1|TRBD2|NA
ASRSTSGRETQY
>TRBJ2-2|TRBV30|NA|once
AWSTGHGNTGELF
>TRBJ2-5|TRBV28|TRBD2|few
ASSAGGETQY
>TRBJ2-7|TRBV30|NA|NA
AWGQPYEQY
>TRBJ2-3|TRBV27|NA|few
ASSLRGSLSLTDTQY
>TRBJ2-2|TRBV10-3|TRBD1|NA
AIRGQGLLF
>TRBJ2-5|TRBV5-1|NA|few
ASSPGQVQETQY
>TRBJ1-5|TRBV6-1|NA|NA
ASSEVGGYNQPQH
>TRBJ2-6|TRBV9|TRBD1|few
ASSNDRGRAGANVLT
>TRBJ2-7|TRBV5-6|NA|NA
ASSLQGALIYEQY
>TRBJ2-3|TRBV6-5|NA|NA
ASNQDGYGGTQY
>TRBJ1-1|TRBV7-2|NA|NA
ASSLNWGNTEAF
>TRBJ2-4|TRBV19|NA|NA
ASKVTGGNIQY
>TRBJ2-1|TRBV6-1|TRBD2|NA
ASSETSGSSHEQF
>TRBJ1-2|TRBV6-5|TRBD1|NA
ASSGDRGGGYT
>TRBJ2-3|TRBV18|TRBD1|NA
ASSPYRLDRSDTQY
>TRBJ1-2|TRBV6-1|TRBD1|NA
ASSVDRGVGYT
>TRBJ1-6|TRBV10-3|TRBD1|NA
AISPQGASGNSPLH
>TRBJ2-2|TRBV2|TRBD1|NA
ASIGQGFETGELF
>TRBJ2-7|TRBV7-1|NA|NA
ASSLGLVEQY